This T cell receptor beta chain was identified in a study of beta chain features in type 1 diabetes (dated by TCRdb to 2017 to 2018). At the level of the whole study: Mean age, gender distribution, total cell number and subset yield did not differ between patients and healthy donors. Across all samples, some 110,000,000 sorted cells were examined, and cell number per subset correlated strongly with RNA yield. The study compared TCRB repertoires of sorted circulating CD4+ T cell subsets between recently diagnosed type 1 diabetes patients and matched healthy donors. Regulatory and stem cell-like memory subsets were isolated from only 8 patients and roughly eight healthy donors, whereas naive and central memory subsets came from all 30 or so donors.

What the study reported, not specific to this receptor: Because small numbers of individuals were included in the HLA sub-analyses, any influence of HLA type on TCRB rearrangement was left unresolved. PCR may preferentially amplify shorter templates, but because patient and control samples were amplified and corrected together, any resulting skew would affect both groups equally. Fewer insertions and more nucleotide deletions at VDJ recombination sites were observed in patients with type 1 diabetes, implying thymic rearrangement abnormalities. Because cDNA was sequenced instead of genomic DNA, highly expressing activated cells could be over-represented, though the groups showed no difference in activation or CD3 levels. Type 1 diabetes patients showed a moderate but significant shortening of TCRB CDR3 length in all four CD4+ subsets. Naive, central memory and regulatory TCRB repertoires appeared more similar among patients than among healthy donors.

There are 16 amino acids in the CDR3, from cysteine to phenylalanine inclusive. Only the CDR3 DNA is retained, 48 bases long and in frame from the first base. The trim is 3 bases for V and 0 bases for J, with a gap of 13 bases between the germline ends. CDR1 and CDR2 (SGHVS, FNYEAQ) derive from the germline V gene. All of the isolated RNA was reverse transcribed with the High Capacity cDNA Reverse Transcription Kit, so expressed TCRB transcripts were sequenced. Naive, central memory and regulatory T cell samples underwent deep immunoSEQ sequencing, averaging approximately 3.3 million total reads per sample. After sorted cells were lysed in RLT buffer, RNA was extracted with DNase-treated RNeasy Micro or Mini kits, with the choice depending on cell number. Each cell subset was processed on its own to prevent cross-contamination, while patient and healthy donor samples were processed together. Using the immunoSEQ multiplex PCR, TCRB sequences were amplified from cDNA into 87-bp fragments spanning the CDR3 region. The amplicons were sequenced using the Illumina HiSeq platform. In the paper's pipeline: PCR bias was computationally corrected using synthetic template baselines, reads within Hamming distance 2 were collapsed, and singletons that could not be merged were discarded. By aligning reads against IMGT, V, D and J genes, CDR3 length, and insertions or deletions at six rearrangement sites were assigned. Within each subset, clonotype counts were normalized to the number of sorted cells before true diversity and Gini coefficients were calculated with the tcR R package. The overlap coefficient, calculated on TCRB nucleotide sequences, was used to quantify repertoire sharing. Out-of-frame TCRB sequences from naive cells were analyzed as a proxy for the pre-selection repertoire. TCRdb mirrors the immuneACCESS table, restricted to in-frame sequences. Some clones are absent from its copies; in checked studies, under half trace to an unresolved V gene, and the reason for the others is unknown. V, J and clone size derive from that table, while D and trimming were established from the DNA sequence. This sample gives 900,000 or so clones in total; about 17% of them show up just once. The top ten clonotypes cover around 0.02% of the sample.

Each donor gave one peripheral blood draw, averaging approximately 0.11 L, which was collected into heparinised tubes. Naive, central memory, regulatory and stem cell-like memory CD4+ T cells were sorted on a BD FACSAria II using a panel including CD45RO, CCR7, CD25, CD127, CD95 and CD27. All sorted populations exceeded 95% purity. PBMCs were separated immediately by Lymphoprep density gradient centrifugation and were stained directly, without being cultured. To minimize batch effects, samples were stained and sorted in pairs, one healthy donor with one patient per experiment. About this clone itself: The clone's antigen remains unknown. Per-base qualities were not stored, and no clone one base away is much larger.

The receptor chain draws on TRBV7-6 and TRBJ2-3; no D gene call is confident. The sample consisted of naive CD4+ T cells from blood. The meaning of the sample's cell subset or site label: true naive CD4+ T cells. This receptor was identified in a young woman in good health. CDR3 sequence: CASSFRVGYSTDTQYF. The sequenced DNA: TGTGCCAGCAGCTTTAGGGTAGGATATAGCACAGATACGCAGTATTTT. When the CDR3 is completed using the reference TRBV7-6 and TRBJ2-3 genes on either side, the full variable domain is GAGVSQSPRYKVTKRGQDVALRCDPISGHVSLYWYRQALGQGPEFLTYFNYEAQQDKSGLPNDRFSAERPEGSISTLTIQRTEQRDSAMYRCASSFRVGYSTDTQYFGPGTRLTVL.